One sample yielded the 5 T cell receptor beta chains listed below, sequenced in a study of blood T cell repertoires in COVID-19. Here immunoSEQ multiplex PCR was the method, and the copy in TCRdb shows in-frame clones only, minus some. Of 330,000 or so clones listed, about 89% were seen once; the top ten hold roughly 2%. Sequenced material: PBMCs or T cells enriched from blood (not recorded which). Every receptor here comes from a man aged 40-55 years in a cohort exposed to, infected with or recovered from COVID-19 (not recorded which).

The chain's CDR3 is CASTEWTGGTGELFF. CDR3 nucleotides: TGTGCCAGCACCGAGTGGACAGGGGGGACCGGGGAGCTGTTTTTT. The J gene is TRBJ2-2, the V gene TRBV27, with 10 nucleotides matching TRBD1. The CDR3 is 15 amino acids. Germline V CDR1 and CDR2: MNHEY, SMNVEV (reference sequence). J was trimmed by 5 bases and V by 7 bases; bases with no gene match: 7.

The chain is built from TRBV29-1 and TRBJ2-7; TRBD1 matches 12 bases. The CDR3 is 14 amino acids. The junction had 10 bases not matched to a gene; V was cut back by 7 bases and J by 6 bases. Germline loops: CDR1 SQVTM, CDR2 ANQGSEA. CDR3: CSALPGTGGGEQYF. The CDR3 DNA follows: TGCAGCGCTCTTCCCGGGACAGGGGGCGGCGAGCAGTACTTC.

This clone was seen once. The CDR3 DNA follows: TGTGCCAGCAGCGCCGGGACAGGGGGCTTCTCTGGAAACACCATATATTTT. It codes for CASSAGTGGFSGNTIYF. The V and J genes are TRBV28 and TRBJ1-3; 12 nucleotides match TRBD1. Germline CDR1 MDHEN, CDR2 SYDVKM. The CDR3 length is 17 residues. The J segment lost 0 bases and the V segment lost 6 bases, leaving 6 bases of the junction unmatched.

Of note for this clone: This specimen includes other DNA sequences encoding the same CDR3. The rearrangement joins TRBV6-1 to TRBJ2-7; TRBD2 might be the D (6 bases). V dropped 3 bases and J dropped 1 base, with 10 bases sitting between them. The CDR3 loop spans 14 amino acids. The germline V gene encodes CDR1 MNHNS and CDR2 SASEGT. Here the CDR3 reads CASSDRGSSYEQYF. In DNA, the CDR3 is TGTGCCAGCAGTGATCGGGGGTCGTCCTACGAGCAGTACTTC.

This clone came up once. The CDR3 bases are TGTGCCAGCAGTTCCCCGCCGGACAAGAACTATGGCTACACCTTC. As protein: CASSSPPDKNYGYTF. The chain has TRBV6-6 and TRBJ1-2; D is perhaps TRBD1 (5 bases). Germline CDR1 and CDR2: MNHNY and SVGAGI (reference sequence). This CDR3 region has 15 residues. The V end was cut by 4 bases, the J end by 2 bases, with 14 bases between.